These 21 T cell receptor beta chains originate from one sample sequenced in a study of blood T cell repertoires in COVID-19. Libraries were prepared by immunoSEQ multiplex PCR; TCRdb keeps only in-frame clonotypes and omits some of them. The sample consists of 250,000 to 300,000 clones, 88% of them appearing once. The sample taken for sequencing was peripheral blood. Receptor source: a woman aged 25 to 39 with COVID-19, enrolled during active disease.

The chain carries TRBV9 and TRBJ2-1; the match to TRBD2 covers 11 bases. Germline V gives CDR1 SGDLS, CDR2 YYNGEE. The V gene end was trimmed by 5 bases and the J gene end by 6 bases; junction bases not matched to a gene: 7. This CDR3 has 15 residues. CDR3 protein: CASSPGLAAPNEQFF. In DNA, the CDR3 is TGTGCCAGCAGTCCGGGACTAGCGGCCCCCAATGAGCAGTTCTTC.

The V call is TRBV4-2, the J call TRBJ2-3; 11 nucleotides line up with TRBD2. CDR1 LGHNA and CDR2 YNFKEQ come from the germline V gene. The CDR3 runs 19 residues. V dropped 0 bases and J dropped 0; count of bases not matched to a gene: 8. CDR3 nucleotides: TGTGCCAGCAGCCAAGATCTTAAGAGGACTAGCGGGAGCACAGATACGCAGTATTTT. Protein: CASSQDLKRTSGSTDTQYF.

The rearrangement joins TRBV7-8 to TRBJ2-1; maybe TRBD2 (7 bases). This CDR3 region has 18 residues. From germline, CDR1 is SGHVS and CDR2 FQNEAQ. Deletions cut 2 bases from V and 0 bases from J, with 17 bases between. This CDR3 reads CASSLRFGGLSSYNEQFF. In nucleotides, the CDR3 is TGTGCCAGCAGCTTACGGTTCGGGGGGCTGAGCTCCTACAATGAGCAGTTCTTC.

This clone was detected once. One end of the junction varies from germline; a read error may be responsible. This chain connects TRBV7-9 to TRBJ2-1, with 7 bases fitting TRBD2. In germline, CDR1 is SEHNR, CDR2 FQNEAQ (reference sequence). This CDR3 contains 16 residues. In DNA, the CDR3 is TGTGCCAGCAGCCTAGCGACCCGGGGGGTGGGATACGAGCAGTTCTTC. It is translated as CASSLATRGVGYEQFF.

The V and J genes are TRBV7-8 and TRBJ1-1, with 8 bases identical to TRBD1. Unmatched junction bases numbered 5, after V lost 5 bases and J lost 0 bases. CDR1 SGHVS and CDR2 FQNEAQ come from the germline V gene. CDR3 length equals 15 residues. The CDR3 sequence: CASSPQGAVNTEAFF. The CDR3 nucleotides are TGTGCCAGCAGCCCTCAGGGGGCCGTGAACACTGAAGCTTTCTTT.

V usage is TRBV28 and J usage is TRBJ2-2, with TRBD2 as a possible D gene (5 bases). The CDR3 is made up of 16 amino acids. V lost 2 bases and J lost 6, with 16 bases in between. The germline gives CDR1 MDHEN, CDR2 SYDVKM. CDR3: CASSLEGPVWAGELFF. CDR3 in DNA: TGTGCCAGCAGTTTAGAGGGTCCTGTATGGGCCGGGGAGCTGTTTTTT.

The chain carries TRBV7-9 and TRBJ1-1; a weak D match, TRBD1 (6 bases). CDR3 size: 16 residues. Per the germline V gene, CDR1 is SEHNR and CDR2 is FQNEAQ (reference sequence). Deletions cut 0 bases from V and 4 bases from J, with 15 bases between. In DNA, the CDR3 is TGTGCCAGCAGCTTAGCCGCAGGGGTGTACGGCACTGAAGCTTTCTTT. Translated: CASSLAAGVYGTEAFF.

The rearrangement uses TRBV28 and TRBJ1-1; perhaps TRBD1 as D (6 bases). Trimming cost V 4 bases and J 4 bases, with 19 bases left between them. Germline assignment: CDR1 MDHEN and CDR2 SYDVKM. The CDR3 sequence is 16 residues long. The CDR3 loop is CASSSPRRGASTEAFF. In nucleotides, the CDR3 is TGTGCCAGCAGTTCCCCTCGACGGGGGGCCAGCACTGAAGCTTTCTTT.

This chain joins TRBV4-2 and TRBJ1-5; D is unresolved. The CDR3 is 13 amino acids. The V and J ends lost 4 bases and 9 bases respectively, with 13 bases between them. Looked up from germline, CDR1 is LGHNA and CDR2 is YNFKEQ. CDR3: CASSRELQRPQHF. Here the CDR3 DNA reads TGTGCCAGCAGCCGGGAGCTCCAGAGGCCCCAGCATTTT.

The J gene is TRBJ1-4, the V gene TRBV6-1, with D possibly being TRBD1 (5 bases). The length of the CDR3 is 14 residues. V was pared by 2 bases and J by 8 bases, with 12 bases between. Germline V gene data show CDR1 as MNHNS and CDR2 as SASEGT. The CDR3 DNA is TGTGCCAGCAGTGAATTCAGGGCTAGGGAAAAACTGTTTTTT. It specifies CASSEFRAREKLFF.

This clone has a handful of counts. This chain joins TRBV10-3 and TRBJ1-1; perhaps TRBD1 as D (6 bases). V was pared by 8 bases and J by 4 bases, with 14 bases between. The CDR3 spans 13 residues. Germline V CDR1 and CDR2: ENHRY, SYGVKD. Here the CDR3 DNA reads TGTGCCATCGGGAAAACAGGGAGCACTGAAGCTTTCTTT. Its protein product is CAIGKTGSTEAFF.

J is TRBJ2-2 and V is TRBV4-1; 7 bases are a match to TRBD1. This CDR3 contains 17 residues. CDR1 and CDR2 from the germline V gene are MGHRA and YSYEKL. With V trimmed by 1 base and J by 6 bases, 11 bases remained unmatched. CDR3 DNA: TGCGCCAGCAGCCAAGTTCCCGAGGGGGCGCAGGCCGGGGAGCTGTTTTTT. Translated: CASSQVPEGAQAGELFF.

The chain links TRBV10-1 to TRBJ2-7, with 7 bases lining up with TRBD1. The V gene end was trimmed by 5 bases and the J gene end by 2 bases; junction bases not matched to a gene: 6. Germline assignment: CDR1 WNHNN and CDR2 SYGVQD (reference sequence). The CDR3 spans 14 residues. In DNA, the CDR3 is TGCGCCAGCAGTTCGGACAGGAATGCCTACGAGCAGTACTTC. Translated: CASSSDRNAYEQYF.

CDR3 DNA: TGTGCCACCAGTGATTTAGGACTAGCGGAACTATACAATGAGCAGTTCTTC. Translation gives CATSDLGLAELYNEQFF. The chain employs TRBV24-1 and TRBJ2-1, with 10 bases identical to TRBD2. CDR1 KGHDR and CDR2 SFDVKD come from the germline V gene. V lost 1 base to trimming and J lost 4 bases; unmatched junction nucleotides: 6. The length of the CDR3 is 17 residues.

This clone was found a few times. The genes are TRBV30 and TRBJ1-1, with 8 bases matching TRBD1. Germline V gene sequence: CDR1 GTSNPN, CDR2 SVGIG (reference sequence). Trimming took 0 bases from V and 6 from J; bases not matched to a gene: 6. CDR3 length: 14 residues. CDR3 sequence reads: CAWSVVRGLAEAFF. The CDR3 nucleotides are TGTGCCTGGAGTGTAGTCAGGGGGCTCGCTGAAGCTTTCTTT.

The chain combines TRBV2 with TRBJ1-5; D is ambiguous. The germline gives CDR1 SNHLY, CDR2 FYNNEI. The V end lost 7 bases, the J end lost 7 bases, and 14 bases lay between the germline ends. The CDR3 runs to 13 residues. The CDR3 DNA is TGTGCCAGCACCCAGGACGGAGGGCAGCCCCAGCATTTT. Its protein product is CASTQDGGQPQHF.

This rearrangement joins TRBV7-2 to TRBJ2-7; D possibly corresponds to TRBD2 (7 bases). Germline values: CDR1 SGHTA, CDR2 FQGNSA. Deletions cut 6 bases from V and 6 bases from J, with 15 bases between. This CDR3 has 13 amino acids. For the CDR3, the DNA is TGTGCCAGCAGTAGGGGGGGGAGGCGCGAGCAGTACTTC. Translated, it gives CASSRGGRREQYF.

The V and J genes are TRBV6-5 and TRBJ2-7, with a possible D match to TRBD2 (6 bases). This CDR3 region has 15 residues. Trimming stripped 6 bases from V and 0 bases from J, with 15 bases between. Germline loops: CDR1 MNHEY, CDR2 SVGAGI. CDR3 nucleotides: TGTGCCAGCAGGGACTCGGGGGTCAGCTCCTACGAGCAGTACTTC. Protein: CASRDSGVSSYEQYF.

The chain carries TRBV28 and TRBJ2-7, with TRBD2 matching over 9 bases. Unmatched junction bases numbered 8, after V lost 3 bases and J lost 2 bases. CDR3 length: 16 residues. The V gene's germline CDR1 is MDHEN and CDR2 SYDVKM. In DNA, the CDR3 is TGTGCCAGCAGTTTCCTCCGGGCTAGCGGGACCTACGAGCAGTACTTC. Its protein product is CASSFLRASGTYEQYF.

The chain joins TRBV28 to TRBJ1-5; a possible D gene is TRBD1 (5 bases). This CDR3 comprises 16 residues. Germline-derived CDR1 and CDR2 are MDHEN and SYDVKM. V gave up 1 base and J gave up 1 base, with 11 bases separating them. CDR3 coding DNA: TGTGCCAGCAGTTTATATGGGGAGGGGAGCAATCAGCCCCAGCATTTT. This encodes CASSLYGEGSNQPQHF.

The genes are TRBV30 and TRBJ2-3, with D perhaps TRBD2 (6 bases). The length of the CDR3 is 11 residues. Germline CDR1 GTSNPN, CDR2 SVGIG (reference sequence). V was cut by 1 base and J by 14 bases, with 13 bases left in between. The CDR3: CAWSAGLISYF. The CDR3 DNA reads as TGTGCCTGGAGTGCCGGACTAATATCGTATTTT.